This T cell receptor (beta chain) comes out of a study of early T cells in non-severe SARS-CoV-2 infection. On the study more broadly: Alpha and beta chains were unpaired, from unsorted whole-blood bulk RNA.

Individual cDNA molecules each received unique molecular identifiers attached to them. Each CDR3 protein gets one entry after TCRdb re-called the 5' RACE reads with MiXCR. The profile shows approximately 38,000 distinct CDR3 sequences, roughly 4.5% of them singletons. This clonotype appeared a few times. V lost 6 bases, J lost 5 bases, and 12 bases stayed unmatched. CDR3 length: 15 residues. The TCR was taken from an adult who was a healthcare worker with PCR-confirmed SARS-CoV-2 infection or an uninfected control (not recorded which). Sequenced material: whole blood. The chain combines TRBV12-3 or TRBV12-4 with TRBJ2-7, with TRBD2 matching over 8 bases. For the CDR3, the DNA is TGTGCCAGCAGCCCGGGGCGGGGGGCGGTTGACGAGCAGTACTTC. It codes for CASSPGRGAVDEQYF.